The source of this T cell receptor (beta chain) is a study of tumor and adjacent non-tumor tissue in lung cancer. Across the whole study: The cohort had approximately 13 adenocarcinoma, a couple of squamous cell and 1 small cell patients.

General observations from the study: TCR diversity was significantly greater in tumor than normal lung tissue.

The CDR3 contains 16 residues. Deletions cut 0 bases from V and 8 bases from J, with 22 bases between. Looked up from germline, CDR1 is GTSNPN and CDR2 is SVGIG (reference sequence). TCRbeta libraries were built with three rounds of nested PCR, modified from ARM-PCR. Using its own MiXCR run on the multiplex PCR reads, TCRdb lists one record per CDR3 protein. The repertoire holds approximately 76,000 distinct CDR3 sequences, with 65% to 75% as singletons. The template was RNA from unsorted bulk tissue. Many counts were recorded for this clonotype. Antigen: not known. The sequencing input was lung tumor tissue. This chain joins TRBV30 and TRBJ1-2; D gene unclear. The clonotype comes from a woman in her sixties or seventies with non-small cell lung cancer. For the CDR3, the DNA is TGTGCCTGGAGTGTAGGTGTCGCGGGCAGGAAATCGGGCTACACCTTC. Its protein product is CAWSVGVAGRKSGYTF.